This is a list of T cell receptor beta chains from one sample in a study of blood T cell repertoires in COVID-19. Here immunoSEQ multiplex PCR was the method, and the copy in TCRdb shows in-frame clones only, minus some. The data show about 280,000 clones, about 90% seen once. Sample: PBMCs or T cells enriched from blood (not recorded which). The source of these receptors is a woman aged 55-69 years who had recovered from COVID-19. CDR3s include the opening cysteine and the closing phenylalanine or tryptophan. Each record gives: D gene, J gene, clone size, V gene, CDR3 DNA, CDR3 protein. D genes are given only for firm matches. Size is stated for part of the rows, as once, few or many counts, or as a class when the clone is expanded.

d_call: TRBD1; j_call: TRBJ1-5; clone_size: NA; v_call: TRBV5-1; cdr3_nt: TGCGCCAGCAGCTTTTTACCCGGGACAGGGGAACCCCAGCATTTT; cdr3_aa: CASSFLPGTGEPQHF
d_call: NA; j_call: TRBJ2-2; clone_size: NA; v_call: TRBV7-9; cdr3_nt: TGTGCCAGCAGCTTCGTACGTTCGGGGAGTGTGACCGGGGAGCTGTTTTTT; cdr3_aa: CASSFVRSGSVTGELFF
d_call: NA; j_call: TRBJ1-5; clone_size: NA; v_call: TRBV21-1; cdr3_nt: TGTGCCAGCAGCAAAGTTCCGGGGAAGGGAAGCAATCAGCCCCAGCATTTT; cdr3_aa: CASSKVPGKGSNQPQHF
d_call: NA; j_call: TRBJ2-1; clone_size: NA; v_call: TRBV29-1; cdr3_nt: TGCAGCGCTGATATGTCAGTTTCCCCGGAGCAGTTCTTC; cdr3_aa: CSADMSVSPEQFF
d_call: NA; j_call: TRBJ1-2; clone_size: once; v_call: TRBV5-1; cdr3_nt: TGCGCCAGCAGCTCCGCAGGGTTTTATACAGATAACTATGGCTACACCTTC; cdr3_aa: CASSSAGFYTDNYGYTF
d_call: TRBD1; j_call: TRBJ2-2; clone_size: few; v_call: TRBV7-3; cdr3_nt: TGTGCCAGCAGCTTAACGCAGGGGGCAGCCCATTCGGGGGAGCTGTTTTTT; cdr3_aa: CASSLTQGAAHSGELFF
d_call: TRBD2; j_call: TRBJ2-7; clone_size: NA; v_call: TRBV3-1/TRBV3-2; cdr3_nt: TGTGCCAGCAGCCTGGGGACTAGCGGGGGCGAGCAGTACTTC; cdr3_aa: CASSLGTSGGEQYF
d_call: NA; j_call: TRBJ1-2; clone_size: NA; v_call: TRBV28; cdr3_nt: TGTGCCAGCCACTCTCAGGGCTATGGCTACACCTTC; cdr3_aa: CASHSQGYGYTF
d_call: TRBD2; j_call: TRBJ2-1; clone_size: NA; v_call: TRBV4-2; cdr3_nt: TGTGCCAGCAGCCAAGGGGCTTTAGCGGGGGTCAATGAGCAGTTCTTC; cdr3_aa: CASSQGALAGVNEQFF
d_call: NA; j_call: TRBJ2-2; clone_size: NA; v_call: TRBV27; cdr3_nt: TGTGCCAGCAGCCGCACTAGAGGCACCGGGGAGCTGTTTTTT; cdr3_aa: CASSRTRGTGELFF
d_call: NA; j_call: TRBJ1-1; clone_size: NA; v_call: TRBV27; cdr3_nt: TGTGCCAGCAGGAAAAATCTCCCTACGGGGAAGGCTGAAGCTTTCTTT; cdr3_aa: CASRKNLPTGKAEAFF